This T cell receptor beta chain was found in a study of blood T cell repertoires in COVID-19. Study details: Italy, Spain and the United States were the sources of the convalescent and acute COVID-19 samples. PBMCs, B-cell-depleted T cells, or T cells provided the cDNA or gDNA that made up the material.

In the original processing: Amplification of reference gene primers provided the estimated nucleated cell counts. The assay was immunoSEQ multiplex PCR, and TCRdb's table has in-frame clones only and misses some. V and J calls and clone size are those listed in that table; D and trimming were worked out from the DNA. Of more than 95,000 clones detected, 81% appear once; the ten largest clones hold around two fifths. Looked up from germline, CDR1 is SGHTA and CDR2 is FQGTGA. V lost 1 base and J lost 1, with 9 bases in between. This CDR3 comprises 15 residues. The chain recombines TRBV7-3 with TRBJ2-3; weak D call: TRBD2 (6 bases). This receptor was obtained from an elderly man with acute or convalescent COVID-19. The sequenced material came from peripheral blood. The CDR3 sequence is CASSLMASGTDTQYF. The DNA of the CDR3 is TGTGCCAGCAGCTTAATGGCTAGCGGCACAGATACGCAGTATTTT. Full variable domain (remainder filled in from reference TRBV7-3 and TRBJ2-3): GAGVSQTPSNKVTEKGKYVELRCDPISGHTALYWYRQSLGQGPEFLIYFQGTGAADDSGLPNDRFFAVRPEGSVSTLKIQRTERGDSAVYLCASSLMASGTDTQYFGPGTRLTVL.